This T cell receptor (beta chain) was captured in a study of technical replicates of blood from a few donors. Some clones are missing from TCRdb's copy, which holds only in-frame ones; the method was immunoSEQ multiplex PCR. The sample records tens of thousands of clones, 85% to 95% being singletons. V was trimmed by 4 bases and J by 5 bases, leaving 12 bases between them. Germline-derived CDR1 and CDR2 are SGHDT and YYEEEE. The CDR3 has 13 residues. The specimen was T cells isolated from PBMCs. The sequence was collected from a human donor in good health. The V gene is TRBV5-6, the J gene TRBJ2-5; D perhaps matches TRBD1 (6 bases). The CDR3 DNA reads TGTGCCAGCAGCAATTATAGGGGGGAGACCCAGTACTTC. Translating gives CASSNYRGETQYF. Drawing the rest from reference TRBV5-6 and TRBJ2-5, the complete variable domain is DAGVTQSPTHLIKTRGQQVTLRCSPKSGHDTVSWYQQALGQGPQFIFQYYEEEERQRGNFPDRFSGHQFPNYSSELNVNALLLGDSALYLCASSNYRGETQYFGPGTRLLVL.